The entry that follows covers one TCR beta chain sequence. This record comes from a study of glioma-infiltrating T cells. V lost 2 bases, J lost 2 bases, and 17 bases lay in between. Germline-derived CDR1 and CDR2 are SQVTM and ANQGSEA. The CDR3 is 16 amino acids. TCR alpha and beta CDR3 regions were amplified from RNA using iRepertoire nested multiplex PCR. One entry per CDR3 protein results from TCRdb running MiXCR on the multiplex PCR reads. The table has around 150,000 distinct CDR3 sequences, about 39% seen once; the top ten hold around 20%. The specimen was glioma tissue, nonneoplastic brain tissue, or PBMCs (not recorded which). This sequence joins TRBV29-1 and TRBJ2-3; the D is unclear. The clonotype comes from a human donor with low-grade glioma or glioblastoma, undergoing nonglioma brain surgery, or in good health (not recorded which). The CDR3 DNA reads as TGCAGCGTTGAAAGGTTACAGCAAAGCCCCACAGATACGCAGTATTTT. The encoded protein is CSVERLQQSPTDTQYF.